What follows are 25 T cell receptor beta chains derived from one specimen sequenced in a study of T cells in Graves' hyperthyroidism and ophthalmopathy. Amplification yielded TCR beta CDR3 regions, with RNA transcripts as the source. Primed by the HTBI set, a first-round RT-PCR was run on the TCR CDR3. Using its own MiXCR run on the multiplex PCR reads, TCRdb lists one record per CDR3 protein. The table lists 620,000 or so distinct CDR3 sequences, roughly 14% of them singletons. The source material was blood. These receptors all come from a woman aged 45-65 years with Graves' ophthalmopathy.

About this clonotype: This sequence may be a read error, since a much larger clone differs from it by one base. The genes are TRBV4-1 and TRBJ2-3; D is uncertain. Deletions cut 3 bases from V and 4 bases from J, with 11 bases between. Germline CDR1 is MGHRA and CDR2 is YSYEKL. The CDR3 is 14 residues long. The CDR3 loop reads CASSQLWDPDTQYF. The CDR3 coding sequence is TGCGCCAGCAGCCAGCTGTGGGATCCAGATACGCAGTATTTT.

In its sample, this clonotype was seen a few times. The V call is TRBV5-6, the J call TRBJ1-2, with D unclear. V lost 0 bases to trimming and J lost 3 bases, with 3 bases between them. The CDR3 spans 12 residues. Germline lookup yields CDR1 SGHDT and CDR2 YYEEEE. The chain's CDR3 is CASSLEHYGYTF. CDR3 coding DNA: TGTGCCAGCAGCTTGGAGCACTATGGCTACACCTTC. Filled out from reference TRBV5-6 and TRBJ1-2, the complete variable domain reads DAGVTQSPTHLIKTRGQQVTLRCSPKSGHDTVSWYQQALGQGPQFIFQYYEEEERQRGNFPDRFSGHQFPNYSSELNVNALLLGDSALYLCASSLEHYGYTFGSGTRLTVV.

This clonotype was seen many times. The chain uses TRBV7-8 and TRBJ2-3; 9 bases are shared with TRBD2. The CDR3 is 15 amino acids. Germline CDR1 and CDR2: SGHVS and FQNEAQ. V dropped 7 bases and J dropped 8; count of bases not matched to a gene: 13. The CDR3 sequence: CASTRREGGPSTQYF. CDR3 sequence (DNA): TGTGCCAGCACCAGGCGGGAGGGAGGGCCGAGTACGCAGTATTTT.

The V call is TRBV29-1, the J call TRBJ2-7, with D possibly matching TRBD1 (6 bases). Germline-derived CDR1 and CDR2 are SQVTM and ANQGSEA. The CDR3 length is 13 residues. The V end lost 2 bases, the J end lost 3 bases, and 11 bases lay between the germline ends. The CDR3 DNA reads as TGCAGCGTTGAATCGAGGGACAACTACGAGCAGTACTTC. It codes for CSVESRDNYEQYF.

This clonotype was recorded at least ten times. The rearrangement links TRBV7-6 to TRBJ2-1, with 15 nucleotides matching TRBD2. Germline CDR1 reads SGHVS; CDR2 reads FNYEAQ. This CDR3 comprises 17 residues. Trimming at V came to 8 bases and at J to 6 bases, leaving 11 bases not matched to a gene. The CDR3 region has the DNA TGTGCCAGCGGTCTGGGACTAGCGGGAGGTGTTGGCAATGAGCAGTTCTTC. Translation gives CASGLGLAGGVGNEQFF.

This clonotype was found a few times. The J gene is TRBJ2-3, the V gene TRBV4-3, with D possibly being TRBD2 (5 bases). The CDR3 loop spans 17 amino acids. The germline V and J ends were trimmed by 0 bases and 1 base, with 14 bases remaining between them. Germline values: CDR1 LGHNA, CDR2 YSLEER. This CDR3 reads CASSQDRTEVGTDTQYF. CDR3 bases: TGCGCCAGCAGCCAAGATCGGACGGAGGTTGGCACAGATACGCAGTATTTT.

J is TRBJ2-1 and V is TRBV6-1; D not resolved. Germline values: CDR1 MNHNS, CDR2 SASEGT. The CDR3 is 12 amino acids. The ends were cut back, 5 bases at V and 5 bases at J, with 7 bases in the middle. DNA for the CDR3: TGTGCCAGCAGTCCCACGCACAATGAGCAGTTCTTC. Translation: CASSPTHNEQFF.

As regards this clonotype: This sequence may be a read error, since a much larger clone differs from it by one base. The chain employs TRBV12-3 or TRBV12-4 and TRBJ2-1, with TRBD1 matching 10 bases. This CDR3 region has 14 residues. The CDR3 DNA reads TGTGCCAGCAGCCCGACAGGGGGCTACAATGAGCAGTCCTTC. It is translated as CASSPTGGYNEQSF.

This clonotype was detected ten times or more. The chain has TRBV20-1 and TRBJ2-3; D possibly corresponds to TRBD2 (5 bases). CDR1 DFQATT and CDR2 SNEGSKA come from the germline V gene (reference sequence). Trimming stripped 2 bases from V and 0 bases from J, with 12 bases between. This CDR3 is 15 amino acids long. The CDR3 sequence: CSARIPGTSTDTQYF. The CDR3, as DNA: TGCAGTGCTAGAATCCCGGGAACTAGCACAGATACGCAGTATTTT.

This clonotype has at least ten counts. This rearrangement joins TRBV29-1 to TRBJ1-1; perhaps TRBD1 as D (5 bases). This CDR3 comprises 13 residues. The germline CDR1 and CDR2 sequences are SQVTM and ANQGSEA. The V end lost 6 bases, the J end lost 0 bases, and 11 bases lay between the germline ends. Here the CDR3 DNA reads TGCAGCGTGGACACGCACATGAACACTGAAGCTTTCTTT. It specifies CSVDTHMNTEAFF.

This clonotype was observed at least ten times. V is TRBV28 and J is TRBJ2-4; 8 positions agree with TRBD1. Germline CDR1 reads MDHEN; CDR2 reads SYDVKM. Trimming at V came to 5 bases and at J to 0 bases, leaving 6 bases not matched to a gene. The CDR3 is 16 amino acids. The CDR3 spells CASSRRQGLAKNIQYF. DNA for the CDR3: TGTGCCAGCAGTCGACGACAGGGGTTAGCCAAAAACATTCAGTACTTC.

The gene calls are TRBV19 and TRBJ2-7; D is uncertain. Germline-derived CDR1 and CDR2 are LNHDA and SQIVND (reference sequence). V lost 8 bases and J lost 1, with 12 bases in between. The CDR3 has 13 residues. CDR3 region: CASAAVASYEQYF. CDR3 DNA: TGTGCCAGTGCGGCAGTTGCGTCCTACGAGCAGTACTTC.

This clonotype was detected only a few times. This chain joins TRBV9 and TRBJ2-2; D might be TRBD2 (5 bases). Germline V lookup: CDR1 SGDLS, CDR2 YYNGEE. The CDR3 has 15 amino acids. Between the trimmed V and J ends, which lost 4 bases and 0 bases, there was a span of 10 bases. CDR3 DNA: TGTGCCAGCAGCCCGCGGGCCTCGAACACCGGGGAGCTGTTTTTT. Protein: CASSPRASNTGELFF.

In this sample, this clonotype turned up many times. This chain links TRBV15 with TRBJ1-2; D is uncertain. The length of the CDR3 is 14 residues. Germline CDR1 and CDR2: LNHNV and YYDKDF (reference sequence). Trimming took 1 base from V and 7 from J, leaving 13 bases between them. CDR3: CATSRVSGSGGYTF. DNA of the CDR3: TGTGCCACCAGCAGAGTCAGTGGGTCTGGTGGCTACACCTTC.

This clonotype appeared many times. This chain joins TRBV29-1 and TRBJ1-1, with a weak D call TRBD1 (6 bases). CDR1 and CDR2 (germline): SQVTM, ANQGSEA. The CDR3 is made up of 11 amino acids. The V gene lost 5 bases and the J gene lost 7 bases, with 11 bases spanning the gap. The CDR3 region has the DNA TGCAGCGTTCTACAGGGACTTGAAGCTTTCTTT. Its protein is CSVLQGLEAFF. Looking up the rest from reference TRBV29-1 and TRBJ1-1 gives the full variable domain: SAVISQKPSRDICQRGTSLTIQCQVDSQVTMMFWYRQQPGQSLTLIATANQGSEATYESGFVIDKFPISRPNLTFSTLTVSNMSPEDSSIYLCSVLQGLEAFFGQGTRLTVV.

This clonotype was seen repeatedly, ten times or more. The chain recombines TRBV18 with TRBJ2-3; 8 nucleotides agree with TRBD2. Germline CDR1 KGHSH, CDR2 LQKENI. This CDR3 has 13 amino acids. V gave up 6 bases and J gave up 4 bases; unmatched junction bases: 3. As DNA, the CDR3 is TGTGCCAGCTCTCGGACTAGCTCAGATACGCAGTATTTT. It codes for CASSRTSSDTQYF.

V usage is TRBV24-1 and J usage is TRBJ2-3; 16 bases align to TRBD2. The V segment lost 3 bases and the J segment 4 bases; nucleotides outside the gene matches: 9. The germline V gene encodes CDR1 KGHDR and CDR2 SFDVKD. The CDR3 loop spans 19 amino acids. CDR3: CATSDMGLAGGLRADTQYF. For the CDR3, the DNA is TGTGCCACCAGTGATATGGGACTAGCGGGAGGGCTTCGGGCAGATACGCAGTATTTT.

There are many counts of this clonotype. The rearrangement uses TRBV12-3 or TRBV12-4 and TRBJ2-1, with D possibly being TRBD2 (6 bases). V lost 2 bases to trimming and J lost 2 bases, with 19 bases between them. This CDR3 has 18 amino acids. CDR3 DNA: TGTGCCAGCAGTTTAATGGGACTGAATCTTGGGGCCTACAATGAGCAGTTCTTC. Protein: CASSLMGLNLGAYNEQFF.

This clonotype was recorded at least ten times. The chain uses TRBV25-1 and TRBJ1-1, with 9 positions matching TRBD1. Per the germline V gene, CDR1 is MGHDK and CDR2 is SYGVNS. The V gene end was trimmed by 0 bases and the J gene end by 4 bases; junction bases not matched to a gene: 3. The CDR3 totals 15 residues. The CDR3 loop is CASSEYDRGSTEAFF. The CDR3, as DNA: TGTGCCAGCAGTGAATATGACAGGGGGAGCACTGAAGCTTTCTTT. Filled out from reference TRBV25-1 and TRBJ1-1, the complete variable domain reads EADIYQTPRYLVIGTGKKITLECSQTMGHDKMYWYQQDPGMELHLIHYSYGVNSTEKGDLSSESTVSRIRTEHFPLTLESARPSHTSQYLCASSEYDRGSTEAFFGQGTRLTVV.

This clonotype came up many times. The chain has TRBV7-2 and TRBJ2-1; 11 bases match TRBD2. CDR3 size: 16 residues. Germline CDR1 is SGHTA and CDR2 is FQGNSA. V lost 4 bases and J lost 8; bases outside the gene matches: 10. CDR3 in DNA: TGTGCCAGCAGCTCGAAACTTCTAGCGGGAGGCGATGAGCAGTTCTTC. Translated, it gives CASSSKLLAGGDEQFF.

This clonotype was seen at least ten times. This sequence joins TRBV6-6 and TRBJ2-1; 10 bases are a match to TRBD2. The germline V gene encodes CDR1 MNHNY and CDR2 SVGAGI (reference sequence). This CDR3 has 19 amino acids. Trimming cost V 0 bases and J 0 bases; bases outside gene matches: 8. For the CDR3, the DNA is TGTGCCAGCAGTTACTCTGGACTAGCGGACCCGAGCTCCTACAATGAGCAGTTCTTC. Protein sequence: CASSYSGLADPSSYNEQFF.

This clonotype occurred many times. The V gene is TRBV5-4, the J gene TRBJ1-1, with D perhaps matching TRBD1 (6 bases). CDR1 and CDR2 (germline): SGHNT, YYREEE (reference sequence). The CDR3 is made up of 14 amino acids. V gave up 3 bases and J gave up 4 bases, with 13 bases separating them. The CDR3 protein is CASSSLDSGTEAFF. CDR3 nucleotide sequence: TGTGCCAGCAGCTCTCTGGACAGTGGCACTGAAGCTTTCTTT.

With regard to this clonotype: With a much larger clone just one base away, this may be a read error. V is TRBV6-1 and J is TRBJ1-5, with D maybe TRBD1 (5 bases). This CDR3 is built from 14 residues. V lost 5 bases and J lost 4, with 12 bases in between. The germline CDR1 and CDR2 sequences are MNHNS and SASEGT. The CDR3 nucleotides are TGTGCCAGCAGTCAGGCTTGGGGGAATCAGCCCCAGCATTTT. It specifies CASSQAWGNQPQHF.

The V and J genes are TRBV7-9 and TRBJ1-3; D remains ambiguous. Germline CDR1 and CDR2: SEHNR and FQNEAQ (reference sequence). The CDR3 is made up of 14 amino acids. The ends were cut back, 2 bases at V and 6 bases at J, with 11 bases in the middle. CDR3 sequence (DNA): TGTGCCAGCAGCTTATCAGCCTCCATAAACACCATATATTTT. Its protein product is CASSLSASINTIYF.

This clonotype was observed a few times. V is TRBV12-3 or TRBV12-4 and J is TRBJ1-6; the match to TRBD1 covers 7 bases. Trimming removed 6 bases from V and 6 bases from J; junction bases left unmatched: 5. There are 14 residues in the CDR3. The CDR3 loop reads CASSARQGNSPLHF. The CDR3 region has the DNA TGTGCCAGCAGCGCTCGACAGGGTAATTCACCCCTCCACTTT.